This T cell receptor beta chain was profiled in a study of technical replicates of blood from several donors. This clone was seen once. Assay: immunoSEQ multiplex PCR; the TCRdb copy retains only in-frame clones and omits some. This table holds about 75,000 clones, 75% to 95% found once. This CDR3 comprises 13 residues. V trimming: 6 bases; J trimming: 8 bases; junction bases outside the gene matches: 7. The germline V gene encodes CDR1 KGHSH and CDR2 LQKENI. The sequencing input was T cells isolated from PBMCs. The clonotype was recovered from a human donor in good health. Some clones in this sample may be carry-over from other donors' samples. The chain has TRBV18 and TRBJ2-4, with TRBD1 identical over 7 bases. The CDR3 sequence is CASSPGTEDIQYF. As DNA, the CDR3 is TGTGCCAGCTCCCCCGGGACAGAGGACATTCAGTACTTC.